The T cell receptor (beta chain) described here comes from a study of tissue T cells after allogeneic stem cell transplantation. Study-level results: The study did not identify alloreactive or antigen-specific tissue TCRs, and some clones might be persisting host cells. Anatomically similar tissues had similar TCR repertoires within each patient. Few T cell clones were shared across patients, but motif clusters showed tissue-specific shared signatures.

This CDR3 contains 16 residues. The V gene end was trimmed by 4 bases and the J gene end by 2 bases; junction bases not matched to a gene: 6. Germline values: CDR1 SGHDT, CDR2 YYEEEE. On this clone itself: Antigen specificity is unknown.

This table comes from immunoSEQ multiplex PCR, and its TCRdb copy is limited to in-frame clones, with some not included. In the table there are more than 9,500 clones, 70% of which are singletons. The chain combines TRBV5-6 with TRBJ1-4, with 9 bases aligning to TRBD1. The sample was tissue from the right colon, taken at autopsy. This clonotype was sampled from a woman aged 18-49 years with breast cancer. The CDR3 spells CASSHGQGWTNEKLFF. In DNA form, the CDR3 reads TGTGCCAGCAGCCATGGACAGGGGTGGACTAATGAAAAACTGTTTTTT.